The 32 T cell receptor beta chains below all came from one sample that was sequenced in a study of T cell repertoires in ileal Crohn's disease. Using immunoSEQ multiplex PCR, the repertoire was profiled, and TCRdb retains in-frame clones only, with some absent. In the table there are roughly 13,000 clones, around 80% of which are singletons. What was sequenced was ileal tissue. These receptor sequences come from an adult with Crohn's disease.

This clone qualifies as large. The rearrangement joins TRBV5-4 to TRBJ2-7, with D possibly TRBD2 on 5 matching bases. Germline lookup yields CDR1 SGHNT and CDR2 YYREEE (reference sequence). The V gene lost 3 bases and the J gene lost 1 base, with 17 bases spanning the gap. The CDR3 consists of 16 residues. The CDR3 protein is CASSWVVGSGSYEQYF. DNA for the CDR3: TGTGCCAGCAGCTGGGTCGTAGGGAGCGGTTCCTACGAGCAGTACTTC. Full variable domain (missing parts from reference TRBV5-4 and TRBJ2-7): ETGVTQSPTHLIKTRGQQVTLRCSSQSGHNTVSWYQQALGQGPQFIFQYYREEENGRGNFPPRFSGLQFPNYSSELNVNALELDDSALYLCASSWVVGSGSYEQYFGPGTRLTVT.

This clone appeared once. The chain uses TRBV25-1 and TRBJ2-3; D is perhaps TRBD2 (5 bases). The CDR3 loop spans 14 amino acids. From germline, CDR1 is MGHDK and CDR2 SYGVNS. V was clipped by 5 bases and J by 4 bases, with 13 bases between them. The CDR3 DNA follows: TGTGCCAGCAGTATGACTACTTTCTCAGATACGCAGTATTTT. It yields the protein CASSMTTFSDTQYF.

This chain links TRBV19 with TRBJ1-5; D may be TRBD1 (6 bases). Germline loops: CDR1 LNHDA, CDR2 SQIVND (reference sequence). This CDR3 comprises 18 residues. The V and J ends lost 0 bases and 4 bases respectively, with 19 bases between them. CDR3: CASSIEPRQVGWNQPQHF. Here the CDR3 DNA reads TGTGCCAGTAGTATAGAACCCCGACAGGTGGGGTGGAATCAGCCCCAGCATTTT.

The gene calls are TRBV4-1 and TRBJ2-2; TRBD1 agrees at 9 bases. CDR1 and CDR2 from the germline V gene are MGHRA and YSYEKL. This CDR3 is 16 amino acids long. With 2 bases clipped from V and 1 base from J, the junction kept 2 bases outside the gene matches. The CDR3 here is CASSQTGQGNTGELFF. In DNA form, the CDR3 reads TGCGCCAGCAGCCAAACGGGACAGGGGAACACCGGGGAGCTGTTTTTT.

The V call is TRBV6-1, the J call TRBJ2-5; TRBD1 is a possible D gene (6 bases). The germline V gene has CDR1 MNHNS and CDR2 SASEGT. The germline V and J ends were trimmed by 4 bases and 1 base, with 16 bases remaining between them. The CDR3 contains 16 residues. The CDR3 DNA reads as TGTGCCAGCAGTGGGGCCCTCAGGGGATTCCAAGAGACCCAGTACTTC. Amino acids: CASSGALRGFQETQYF.

In its sample, this clone was seen a few times. This sequence joins TRBV5-4 and TRBJ2-5; D is possibly TRBD1 (6 bases). The CDR3 length is 14 residues. Trimming removed 4 bases at V and 5 bases at J, with 15 bases between. The germline V gene encodes CDR1 SGHNT and CDR2 YYREEE (reference sequence). In nucleotides, the CDR3 is TGTGCCAGCAGCCACTCAGGGGAAGGGGAGACCCAGTACTTC. This encodes CASSHSGEGETQYF. Full variable domain (missing parts from reference TRBV5-4 and TRBJ2-5): ETGVTQSPTHLIKTRGQQVTLRCSSQSGHNTVSWYQQALGQGPQFIFQYYREEENGRGNFPPRFSGLQFPNYSSELNVNALELDDSALYLCASSHSGEGETQYFGPGTRLLVL.

The J gene is TRBJ1-2, the V gene TRBV14, with D unresolved. The CDR3 consists of 13 residues. Germline CDR1 SGHDN, CDR2 FVKESK. V lost 4 bases to trimming and J lost 4 bases, with 10 bases between them. The CDR3 protein is CASSPRVSYGYTF. The CDR3 bases are TGTGCCAGCAGCCCCCGGGTTAGCTATGGCTACACCTTC.

V usage is TRBV29-1 and J usage is TRBJ1-2; a possible D gene is TRBD1 (5 bases). The CDR3 runs 13 residues. V lost 2 bases and J lost 6, with 13 bases in between. CDR1 SQVTM and CDR2 ANQGSEA come from the germline V gene. The CDR3 spells CSVEKGIWDGYTF. The CDR3 DNA follows: TGCAGCGTTGAAAAGGGGATATGGGATGGCTACACCTTC. Filled out from reference TRBV29-1 and TRBJ1-2, the complete variable domain reads SAVISQKPSRDICQRGTSLTIQCQVDSQVTMMFWYRQQPGQSLTLIATANQGSEATYESGFVIDKFPISRPNLTFSTLTVSNMSPEDSSIYLCSVEKGIWDGYTFGSGTRLTVV.

The chain combines TRBV2 with TRBJ2-1, with 11 bases aligning to TRBD2. V was clipped by 4 bases and J by 4 bases; unmatched bases: 3. Germline CDR1 SNHLY, CDR2 FYNNEI. The CDR3 runs to 15 residues. The CDR3 protein is CASSVSSGRYNEQFF. The CDR3 region has the DNA TGTGCCAGCAGTGTCTCTAGCGGGAGGTACAATGAGCAGTTCTTC. Based on the CDR3 plus reference TRBV2 and TRBJ2-1, the full variable domain is EPEVTQTPSHQVTQMGQEVILRCVPISNHLYFYWYRQILGQKVEFLVSFYNNEISEKSEIFDDQFSVERPDGSNFTLKIRSTKLEDSAMYFCASSVSSGRYNEQFFGPGTRLTVL.

This clone was detected only a few times. This chain joins TRBV9 and TRBJ2-2; D unclear. Germline values: CDR1 SGDLS, CDR2 YYNGEE. Trimming stripped 4 bases from V and 6 bases from J, with 4 bases between. The length of the CDR3 is 11 residues. CDR3 region: CASSPSGELFF. CDR3 coding DNA: TGTGCCAGCAGCCCCTCCGGGGAGCTGTTTTTT. The full variable domain, with the rest looked up from reference TRBV9 and TRBJ2-2, is DSGVTQTPKHLITATGQRVTLRCSPRSGDLSVYWYQQSLDQGLQFLIQYYNGEERAKGNILERFSAQQFPDLHSELNLSSLELGDSALYFCASSPSGELFFGEGSRLTVL.

The sample holds a few counts of this clone. The rearrangement uses TRBV7-3 and TRBJ2-7; D might be TRBD2 (6 bases). CDR3 length: 15 amino acids. CDR1 is SGHTA, CDR2 FQGTGA, per germline. The V and J ends lost 3 bases and 8 bases respectively, with 20 bases between them. The CDR3 sequence: CASSFKGGAGHKQYF. CDR3 nucleotides: TGTGCCAGCAGCTTCAAAGGCGGGGCCGGCCACAAGCAGTACTTC.

This chain connects TRBV15 to TRBJ1-4, with D perhaps matching TRBD1 (5 bases). Trimming left V 0 bases short and J 7 bases short, with 12 bases between. Germline-derived CDR1 and CDR2 are LNHNV and YYDKDF (reference sequence). The CDR3 covers 15 residues. The CDR3 loop reads CATSRDLGGSEKLFF. The CDR3 nucleotides read TGTGCCACCAGCAGAGATCTGGGGGGTAGTGAAAAACTGTTTTTT.

J is TRBJ2-2 and V is TRBV6-1; tentatively, D is TRBD1 (6 bases). Per the germline V gene, CDR1 is MNHNS and CDR2 is SASEGT. The CDR3 contains 14 residues. Trimming removed 6 bases from V and 4 bases from J, with 12 bases in between. The CDR3 sequence: CASRAGTTTGELFF. In DNA form, the CDR3 reads TGTGCCAGCAGGGCTGGGACAACCACCGGGGAGCTGTTTTTT.

DNA for the CDR3: TGTGCCAGCAGTGAAAGTCGCGATGTGGCCTACGAGCAGTACTTC. Translating it yields CASSESRDVAYEQYF. The V and J genes are TRBV25-1 and TRBJ2-7; the D is unclear. This CDR3 contains 15 residues. The germline V and J ends were trimmed by 2 bases and 2 bases, with 13 bases remaining between them. Germline V CDR1 and CDR2: MGHDK, SYGVNS.

The chain combines TRBV11-1 with TRBJ1-2, with D possibly being TRBD1 (5 bases). The germline V gene has CDR1 SGHAT and CDR2 FQDESV (reference sequence). V was clipped by 1 base and J by 8 bases, with 11 bases between them. CDR3 size: 13 residues. The CDR3 coding sequence is TGTGCCAGCAGCTTAGAAAAGGGGAAAGGCTACACCTTC. Translation: CASSLEKGKGYTF.

This clone came up a few times. This chain uses TRBV10-3 with TRBJ2-7, with a possible D match to TRBD2 (5 bases). The CDR3 covers 14 residues. Germline V gene sequence: CDR1 ENHRY, CDR2 SYGVKD. The V gene lost 4 bases and the J gene lost 5 bases, with 15 bases spanning the gap. CDR3 in amino acids: CAISAVDGSHEQYF. CDR3 nucleotide sequence: TGTGCCATCAGTGCCGTGGATGGGAGCCACGAGCAGTACTTC.

This clone was found once. The V gene is TRBV2, the J gene TRBJ2-3; 10 bases agree with TRBD1. J lost 1 base, V lost 5 bases, and 3 bases had no gene match. CDR3 size: 15 residues. CDR1 and CDR2 (germline): SNHLY, FYNNEI. The CDR3 spells CASSSGTGGTDTQYF. CDR3 coding DNA: TGTGCCAGCAGTTCCGGGACAGGGGGCACAGATACGCAGTATTTT.

The chain employs TRBV2 and TRBJ2-7; D unclear. Between the trimmed V and J ends, which lost 9 bases and 7 bases, there was a span of 19 bases. The CDR3 contains 13 residues. Germline assignment: CDR1 SNHLY and CDR2 FYNNEI. CDR3 sequence reads: CARPVGRPREQYF. DNA for the CDR3: TGTGCCAGACCCGTCGGCCGGCCGCGGGAGCAGTACTTC.

V gene TRBV18 combines with J gene TRBJ2-7; the match to TRBD1 covers 8 bases. V lost 6 bases to trimming and J lost 3 bases; unmatched junction nucleotides: 13. The CDR3 runs to 16 residues. Germline CDR1 and CDR2: KGHSH and LQKENI. CDR3 amino acids: CASSLGQGVLLYEQYF. The CDR3 nucleotides read TGTGCCAGCTCCCTTGGACAGGGAGTACTTCTCTACGAGCAGTACTTC.

This chain links TRBV29-1 with TRBJ2-2; D is perhaps TRBD2 (5 bases). The CDR3 covers 15 residues. Germline V gene lookup returns CDR1 SQVTM and CDR2 ANQGSEA. With 4 bases removed from V and 1 base from J, the gap between germline ends came to 13 bases. In DNA, the CDR3 is TGCAGCGTTGGGGTAGCGTCCGGGAACACCGGGGAGCTGTTTTTT. This gives the protein CSVGVASGNTGELFF.

CDR3 nucleotides: TGTGCCAGCAGAGGATACAGGGGGACCTACGAGCAGTACTTC. This gives the protein CASRGYRGTYEQYF. The chain couples TRBV6-5 to TRBJ2-7, with 8 nucleotides matching TRBD1. Germline assignment: CDR1 MNHEY and CDR2 SVGAGI. V shed 6 bases and J 2 bases; nucleotides not matched to a gene: 6. This CDR3 contains 14 residues.

The V gene is TRBV7-8, the J gene TRBJ2-3; tentatively, D is TRBD2 (6 bases). This CDR3 has 16 amino acids. V lost 4 bases and J lost 0, with 14 bases in between. Germline loops: CDR1 SGHVS, CDR2 FQNEAQ. CDR3 sequence: CASSSDLRGSTDTQYF. As DNA, the CDR3 is TGTGCCAGCAGCTCAGACCTCCGGGGGAGCACAGATACGCAGTATTTT.

The rearrangement links TRBV30 to TRBJ2-3, with D unresolved. CDR3 length: 12 residues. Germline V gene data show CDR1 as GTSNPN and CDR2 as SVGIG (reference sequence). The ends were cut back, 1 base at V and 2 bases at J, with 4 bases in the middle. The CDR3 is CAWSGYTDTQYF. CDR3 sequence (DNA): TGTGCCTGGAGTGGTTACACAGATACGCAGTATTTT.

The V call is TRBV5-1, the J call TRBJ1-2; 10 nucleotides agree with TRBD1. Germline lookup yields CDR1 SGHRS and CDR2 YFSETQ. This CDR3 has 13 residues. With V trimmed by 0 bases and J by 8 bases, 1 base remained unmatched. The CDR3 DNA is TGCGCCAGCAGCTTGGGGGACAGGGGCGGCTACACCTTC. It encodes CASSLGDRGGYTF.

The V and J genes are TRBV15 and TRBJ2-7; 10 nucleotides match TRBD2. Trimming cost V 2 bases and J 6 bases; bases outside gene matches: 4. The CDR3 has 14 residues. The germline CDR1 and CDR2 sequences are LNHNV and YYDKDF (reference sequence). The CDR3 loop reads CATSRRTSGGEQYF. In nucleotides, the CDR3 is TGTGCCACCAGCAGACGGACTAGCGGTGGCGAGCAGTACTTC.

By sample share, this clone is large. V gene TRBV30 combines with J gene TRBJ1-2, with TRBD1 as a possible D gene (5 bases). In germline, CDR1 is GTSNPN, CDR2 SVGIG (reference sequence). Trimming took off 3 bases at V and 8 bases at J, with 16 bases between the two ends. This CDR3 contains 13 residues. CDR3 DNA: TGTGCCTGGAGGGCCCAGGGTGTCGGGGGCTACACCTTC. It yields the protein CAWRAQGVGGYTF.

The genes are TRBV15 and TRBJ1-5; a possible D gene is TRBD1 (5 bases). Trimming shortened V by 4 bases and J by 1 base, and 8 bases separated the two germline ends. The germline CDR1 and CDR2 sequences are LNHNV and YYDKDF (reference sequence). The CDR3 has 14 amino acids. CDR3 in amino acids: CATSIGASNQPQHF. The CDR3 DNA is TGTGCCACCAGCATAGGGGCAAGCAATCAGCCCCAGCATTTT.

The gene calls are TRBV6-6 and TRBJ1-1; no firm D call. V gave up 0 bases and J gave up 9 bases, with 14 bases separating them. CDR1 and CDR2 from the germline V gene are MNHNY and SVGAGI (reference sequence). This CDR3 comprises 14 residues. The CDR3 is CASSYSAEDSQAFF. CDR3 sequence (DNA): TGTGCCAGCAGTTACTCTGCGGAGGATTCACAAGCTTTCTTT.

The V call is TRBV5-1, the J call TRBJ2-5; D perhaps matches TRBD2 (5 bases). Per the germline V gene, CDR1 is SGHRS and CDR2 is YFSETQ. Trimming shortened V by 3 bases and J by 5 bases, and 8 bases separated the two germline ends. The CDR3 has 12 residues. For the CDR3, the DNA is TGCGCCAGCAGCTGGGGAGTGGAGACCCAGTACTTC. It encodes CASSWGVETQYF.

This chain joins TRBV19 and TRBJ1-5; 10 bases are a match to TRBD1. Germline trimming cut 5 bases from V and 7 bases from J; bases unmatched to any gene: 11. The germline gives CDR1 LNHDA, CDR2 SQIVND (reference sequence). This CDR3 has 16 residues. The CDR3 bases are TGTGCCAGTAGTCCCTACAGGGACAGGGGTGGCCAGCCCCAGCATTTT. It is translated as CASSPYRDRGGQPQHF.

The genes are TRBV15 and TRBJ1-5, with D perhaps TRBD1 (5 bases). The germline V and J ends were trimmed by 0 bases and 6 bases, with 15 bases remaining between them. The V gene's germline CDR1 is LNHNV and CDR2 YYDKDF (reference sequence). This CDR3 is built from 16 residues. The CDR3: CATSREGAALSQPQHF. In DNA, the CDR3 is TGTGCCACCAGCAGAGAAGGGGCAGCCTTAAGTCAGCCCCAGCATTTT.

The chain combines TRBV30 with TRBJ2-2, with D tentatively TRBD1 (5 bases). CDR1 GTSNPN and CDR2 SVGIG come from the germline V gene (reference sequence). The CDR3 has 13 residues. With 6 bases removed from V and 11 bases from J, the gap between germline ends came to 19 bases. The CDR3 loop reads CACTPDSRRELFF. The DNA for the CDR3 is TGTGCCTGCACCCCCGACAGTCGCCGCGAGCTGTTTTTT.